The clone carrying this T cell receptor (beta chain) came up once. A second PCR, run for about 7 to 12 cycles, used a sample-barcoded 5' primer plus a J-beta primer mix. MiXCR, run by TCRdb on the 5' RACE reads, gives a single entry per CDR3 protein. The sample shows 1.5 million to 2 million distinct CDR3 sequences, about 50% of them seen only once. The source of the sample is a study of blood T cells in healthy people across ages. Germline V lookup: CDR1 SGHTS, CDR2 YDEGEE. V shed 3 bases, J shed 5 bases, and the junction held 8 bases outside the gene matches. The CDR3 extends over 16 amino acids. This clonotype was sampled from a woman aged 40 to 55 in good health. The sequenced material came from blood. The chain joins TRBV5-8 to TRBJ2-2; 9 positions match TRBD1. In DNA, the CDR3 is TGTGCCAGCAGCTCGCCGAAGGGACAGGGAACCGGGGAGCTGTTTTTT. Translated: CASSSPKGQGTGELFF.